This TCR beta chain derives from a study of Ad26.COV2.S vaccination and SARS-CoV-2 variants. Per the germline V gene, CDR1 is SEHNR and CDR2 is FQNEAQ (reference sequence). The CDR3 has 11 residues. V was clipped by 1 base and J by 8 bases, with 5 bases between them. The treatment here: roughly 19 received Ad26.COV2.S at low or high dose, single or two shots; about five received placebo; per-sample allocation not given. After the first vaccine or placebo injection, samples were drawn on day 63. Assay used: immunoSEQ multiplex PCR; TCRdb lists only in-frame clones, some missing. This sample has roughly 410,000 clones; about 80% occur once, and the top ten carry about 7.1%.

The input for sequencing was peripheral blood, taken in a trial of Ad26.COV2.S vaccine versus placebo. This receptor was identified in a person between 18 and 65 years old who received the Ad26.COV2.S COVID-19 vaccine or a placebo. The chain links TRBV7-9 to TRBJ1-2; no clear D. The CDR3 region is CASSLEYGYTF. CDR3 nucleotides: TGTGCCAGCAGCTTAGAATACGGCTACACCTTC.